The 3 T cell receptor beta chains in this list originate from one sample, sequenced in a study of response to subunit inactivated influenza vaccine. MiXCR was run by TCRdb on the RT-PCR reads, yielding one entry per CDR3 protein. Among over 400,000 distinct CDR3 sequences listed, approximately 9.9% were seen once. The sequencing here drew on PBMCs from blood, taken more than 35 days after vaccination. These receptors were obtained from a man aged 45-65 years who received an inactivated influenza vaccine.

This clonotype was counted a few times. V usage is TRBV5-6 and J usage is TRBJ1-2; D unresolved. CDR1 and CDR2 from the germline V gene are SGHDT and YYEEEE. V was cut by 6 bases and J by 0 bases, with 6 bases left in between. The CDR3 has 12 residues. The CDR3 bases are TGTGCCAGCAAGGGCTCTAACTATGGCTACACCTTC. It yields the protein CASKGSNYGYTF.

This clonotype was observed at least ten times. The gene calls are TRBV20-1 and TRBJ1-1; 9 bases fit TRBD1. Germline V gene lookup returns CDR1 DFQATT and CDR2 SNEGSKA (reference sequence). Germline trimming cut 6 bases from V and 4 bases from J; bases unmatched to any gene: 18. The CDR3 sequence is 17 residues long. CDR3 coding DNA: TGCAGTGCAATCGCCCTTCCGGACAGGGGAGGTGGCACTGAAGCTTTCTTT. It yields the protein CSAIALPDRGGGTEAFF.

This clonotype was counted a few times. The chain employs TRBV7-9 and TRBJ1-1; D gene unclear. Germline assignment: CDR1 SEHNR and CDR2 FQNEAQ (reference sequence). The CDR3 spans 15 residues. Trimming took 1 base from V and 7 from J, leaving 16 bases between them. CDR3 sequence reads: CASSLEGLAWSEAFF. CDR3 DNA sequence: TGTGCCAGCAGCTTAGAGGGCTTGGCATGGAGTGAAGCTTTCTTT.